Below, 23 T cell receptor beta chains from the same sample are listed, as sequenced in a study of blood T cells in healthy people across ages. Next came a second PCR, run for about 6 to 11 cycles, which used a sample-barcoded 5' primer along with a J-beta primer mix. Using its own MiXCR run on the 5' RACE reads, TCRdb lists one record per CDR3 protein. The sample has roughly 1,800,000 distinct CDR3 sequences, 49% seen once. Material: blood. These TCRs come from a woman in her 40s in good health.

V and J are TRBV6-6 and TRBJ2-5, with a tentative D call TRBD2 (7 bases). The CDR3 is 13 residues long. The V and J ends lost 9 bases and 4 bases respectively, with 15 bases between them. The germline V gene encodes CDR1 MNHNY and CDR2 SVGAGI (reference sequence). The CDR3 loop reads CARTLGGGETQYF. CDR3 DNA sequence: TGTGCCAGAACTTTAGGGGGGGGAGAGACCCAGTACTTC.

This chain uses TRBV3-1 with TRBJ1-6; no firm D call. Deletions cut 1 base from V and 2 bases from J, with 6 bases between. Germline V gives CDR1 LGHDT, CDR2 YNNKEL (reference sequence). The CDR3 totals 15 residues. Here the CDR3 reads CASSQGQAYNSPLHF. The CDR3 DNA is TGTGCCAGCAGCCAAGGGCAGGCCTATAATTCACCCCTCCACTTT.

This sequence joins TRBV7-9 and TRBJ1-1; tentative D call: TRBD1 (6 bases). Germline CDR1 SEHNR, CDR2 FQNEAQ (reference sequence). This CDR3 has 12 residues. Trimming pared 5 bases from V and 6 bases from J, leaving 10 bases between. The CDR3 loop reads CASSRGGSEAFF. The CDR3, as DNA: TGTGCCAGCAGCCGGGGGGGCTCTGAAGCTTTCTTT.

This clonotype was observed once. V is TRBV6-5 and J is TRBJ2-7; either TRBD1 or TRBD2 may fit D (5 bases each). Between the trimmed V and J ends, which lost 6 bases and 5 bases, there was a span of 14 bases. CDR1 and CDR2 (germline): MNHEY, SVGAGI. The CDR3 is 13 residues long. DNA for the CDR3: TGTGCCAGCAGCAAGGGACGGGGTGACGAGCAGTACTTC. Protein product: CASSKGRGDEQYF.

The chain employs TRBV9 and TRBJ2-5, with 8 bases identical to TRBD2. The V segment lost 7 bases and the J segment 2 bases; nucleotides outside the gene matches: 13. Germline assignment: CDR1 SGDLS and CDR2 YYNGEE. This CDR3 contains 16 residues. The CDR3: CASQRRAGAAQETQYF. The CDR3 nucleotides are TGTGCCAGCCAAAGAAGAGCGGGGGCCGCTCAAGAGACCCAGTACTTC.

This clonotype turned up a few times. An end of the junction differs from the germline gene, which may be a read error. V usage is TRBV5-1 and J usage is TRBJ2-1; D ambiguous. The CDR3 runs 15 residues. Germline V gene data show CDR1 as SGHRS and CDR2 as YFSETQ. The CDR3 sequence is CASSLSKFTYNEQFF. CDR3 in DNA: TGCGCCAGCAGCTTGTCAAAGTTTACCTACAATGAGCAGTTTTTC.

This chain joins TRBV20-1 and TRBJ2-3; 9 bases align to TRBD2. CDR3 size: 18 residues. The V segment lost 2 bases and the J segment 4 bases; nucleotides outside the gene matches: 16. Looked up from germline, CDR1 is DFQATT and CDR2 is SNEGSKA (reference sequence). In DNA form, the CDR3 reads TGCAGTGCTAGACCCTTCCCGGGACTAGCTCGGTGGCCAGATACGCAGTATTTT. Translation: CSARPFPGLARWPDTQYF.

This clonotype was found a few times. The V call is TRBV4-2, the J call TRBJ2-5; tentative D call: TRBD2 (5 bases). The germline gives CDR1 LGHNA, CDR2 YNFKEQ. The V end lost 4 bases, the J end lost 2 bases, and 17 bases lay between the germline ends. This CDR3 comprises 16 residues. Here the CDR3 reads CASSPQGSAVQETQYF. The CDR3 region has the DNA TGTGCCAGCAGCCCCCAAGGTAGCGCAGTTCAAGAGACCCAGTACTTC.

About this clonotype: Sequence at one end of the junction differs from germline and may be a read error. J is TRBJ1-6 and V is TRBV10-3, with D uncertain. There are 15 residues in the CDR3. Per germline, CDR1 ENHRY and CDR2 SYGVKD. Here the CDR3 DNA reads TGTGCCATCAGTGAGTCTCGGCGGTATAATTCACCCCCCCACTTT. Protein sequence: CAISESRRYNSPPHF.

This chain links TRBV10-1 with TRBJ1-2, with a tentative D call TRBD1 (5 bases). The CDR3 totals 13 residues. CDR1 is WNHNN, CDR2 SYGVQD, per germline (reference sequence). Trimming took off 8 bases at V and 0 bases at J, with 10 bases between the two ends. CDR3 sequence reads: CASSGSTNYGYTF. In nucleotides, the CDR3 is TGCGCCAGCTCAGGGAGTACTAACTATGGCTACACCTTC.

This clonotype was seen a handful of times. The CDR3 DNA reads TGTGCCAGCAGTATGCCCCGGGGGGTGCCAGCTGGTGAGCAGTTCTTC. It codes for CASSMPRGVPAGEQFF. This chain connects TRBV27 to TRBJ2-1; 7 bases line up with TRBD2. Trimming at V came to 5 bases and at J to 9 bases, leaving 16 bases not matched to a gene. CDR3 length: 16 residues. Germline V gene sequence: CDR1 MNHEY, CDR2 SMNVEV (reference sequence).

This clonotype was seen only a few times. V is TRBV2 and J is TRBJ2-3, with TRBD2 identical over 8 bases. There are 16 residues in the CDR3. Per the germline V gene, CDR1 is SNHLY and CDR2 is FYNNEI. V lost 1 base, J lost 6 bases, and 9 bases stayed unmatched. For the CDR3, the DNA is TGTGCCAGCAGTGAAGGGGGACTAGTGTTGTCGGATACGCAGTATTTT. Translation: CASSEGGLVLSDTQYF. The entire variable domain, with the rest obtained from reference TRBV2 and TRBJ2-3, is as follows: EPEVTQTPSHQVTQMGQEVILRCVPISNHLYFYWYRQILGQKVEFLVSFYNNEISEKSEIFDDQFSVERPDGSNFTLKIRSTKLEDSAMYFCASSEGGLVLSDTQYFGPGTRLTVL.

This clonotype turned up a few times. V gene TRBV4-3 combines with J gene TRBJ2-3; the D gene could be TRBD1 or TRBD2 (7 bases each). The germline V gene encodes CDR1 LGHNA and CDR2 YSLEER. This CDR3 spans 17 amino acids. V was clipped by 0 bases and J by 4 bases, with 17 bases between them. DNA of the CDR3: TGCGCCAGCAGCCAAGATCCAGGGGGGGCCGGTGCAGATACGCAGTATTTT. Protein product: CASSQDPGGAGADTQYF.

This clonotype is a singleton in its sample. The rearrangement links TRBV28 to TRBJ2-3, with 9 bases that match TRBD2. The V gene end was trimmed by 6 bases and the J gene end by 7 bases; junction bases not matched to a gene: 17. CDR3 size: 17 residues. Per the germline V gene, CDR1 is MDHEN and CDR2 is SYDVKM. The CDR3 DNA reads TGTGCCAGCAGCCTTATTAGCGGGGGCCGTATGGGGAATACGCAGTATTTT. Translated, it gives CASSLISGGRMGNTQYF.

This chain connects TRBV6-6 to TRBJ1-2; the match to TRBD1 covers 7 bases. CDR1 and CDR2 (germline): MNHNY, SVGAGI (reference sequence). This CDR3 is 17 amino acids long. Trimming cost V 7 bases and J 3 bases; bases outside gene matches: 17. This CDR3 reads CASTNAGWGQTYYGYTF. DNA of the CDR3: TGTGCCAGCACCAATGCCGGATGGGGACAGACCTACTATGGCTACACCTTC.

The V call is TRBV12-3 or TRBV12-4, the J call TRBJ1-5, with TRBD1 matching 7 bases. The CDR3 is made up of 18 amino acids. V shed 6 bases, J shed 0 bases, and the junction held 14 bases outside the gene matches. This CDR3 reads CASSTSSDRASSNQPQHF. CDR3 nucleotides: TGTGCCAGCAGCACCTCCAGCGACAGGGCGAGTAGCAATCAGCCCCAGCATTTT.

The CDR3, as DNA: TGCGCCAGCAGGGCCCCCGGGACTAACTATGGCTACACCTTC. Its translation: CASRAPGTNYGYTF. The chain links TRBV4-1 to TRBJ1-2; D call uncertain. V lost 6 bases, J lost 0 bases, and 11 bases lay in between. The CDR3 loop spans 14 amino acids. Germline lookup yields CDR1 MGHRA and CDR2 YSYEKL.

The J gene is TRBJ2-7, the V gene TRBV20-1, with TRBD1 matching 8 bases. The CDR3 sequence is 17 residues long. Trimming at V came to 0 bases and at J to 3 bases, leaving 13 bases not matched to a gene. Germline assignment: CDR1 DFQATT and CDR2 SNEGSKA (reference sequence). For the CDR3, the DNA is TGCAGTGCTAGAGAGAGGAGGAGGACAGGGCATGGCTACGAGCAGTACTTC. Translated, it gives CSARERRRTGHGYEQYF.

In its sample, this clonotype was seen a few times. The chain recombines TRBV4-2 with TRBJ2-3; 10 nucleotides align to TRBD2. The CDR3 is 17 amino acids. V shed 4 bases, J shed 1 base, and the junction held 8 bases outside the gene matches. Germline-derived CDR1 and CDR2 are LGHNA and YNFKEQ. This CDR3 is CASSLGLARPGTDTQYF. The CDR3 DNA follows: TGTGCCAGCAGCCTGGGACTAGCGAGACCAGGCACAGATACGCAGTATTTT.

This clonotype was seen only a few times. The V and J genes are TRBV20-1 and TRBJ2-7, with 8 nucleotides matching TRBD1. The CDR3 totals 15 residues. J lost 1 base, V lost 0 bases, and 5 bases had no gene match. Germline V gene sequence: CDR1 DFQATT, CDR2 SNEGSKA (reference sequence). CDR3 sequence: CSARDGQGMSYEQYF. The CDR3 region has the DNA TGCAGTGCTAGAGACGGACAGGGTATGTCCTACGAGCAGTACTTC.

This chain links TRBV14 with TRBJ2-1, with 12 bases identical to TRBD2. This CDR3 has 18 amino acids. The germline gives CDR1 SGHDN, CDR2 FVKESK. Trimming at V came to 0 bases and at J to 8 bases, leaving 11 bases not matched to a gene. CDR3 region: CASSQESKGLAGYHEQFF. CDR3 in DNA: TGTGCCAGCAGCCAAGAATCGAAAGGACTAGCGGGGTATCATGAGCAGTTCTTC.

This clonotype turned up a few times. This chain connects TRBV28 to TRBJ2-7, with 7 bases that match TRBD1. The end of the DNA fits TRBJ2-5 better, so the J call may be wrong. This CDR3 region has 15 residues. Germline V lookup: CDR1 MDHEN, CDR2 SYDVKM. CDR3 DNA sequence: TGTGCCAGCAGTTTGCGGCAGGGGGTGGGGGAGACCCAGTACTTC. Protein product: CASSLRQGVGETQYF.

The gene calls are TRBV14 and TRBJ2-3; tentatively, D is TRBD2 (6 bases). Germline V gene lookup returns CDR1 SGHDN and CDR2 FVKESK. The CDR3 contains 13 residues. V gave up 3 bases and J gave up 9 bases, with 13 bases separating them. This chain's CDR3 is CASSHLTSTTQYF. CDR3 sequence (DNA): TGTGCCAGCAGCCACTTGACTAGTACCACGCAGTATTTT. Variable domain in full (rest from reference TRBV14 and TRBJ2-3): EAGVTQFPSHSVIEKGQTVTLRCDPISGHDNLYWYRRVMGKEIKFLLHFVKESKQDESGMPNNRFLAERTGGTYSTLKVQPAELEDSGVYFCASSHLTSTTQYFGPGTRLTVL.